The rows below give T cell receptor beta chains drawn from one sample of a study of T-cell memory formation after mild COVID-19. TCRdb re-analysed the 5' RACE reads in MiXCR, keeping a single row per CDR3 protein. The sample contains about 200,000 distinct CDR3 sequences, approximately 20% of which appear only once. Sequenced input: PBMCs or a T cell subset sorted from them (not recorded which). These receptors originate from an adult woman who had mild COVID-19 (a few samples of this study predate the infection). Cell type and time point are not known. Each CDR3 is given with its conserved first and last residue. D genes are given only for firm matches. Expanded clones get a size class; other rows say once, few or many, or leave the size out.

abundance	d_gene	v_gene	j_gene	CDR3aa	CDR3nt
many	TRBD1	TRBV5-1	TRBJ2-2	CASSLGRTGLTGELFF	TGCGCCAGCAGCTTGGGCCGGACAGGGCTCACCGGGGAGCTGTTTTTT
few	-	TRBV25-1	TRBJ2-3	CASSDPGLGSGTDTQYF	TGTGCCAGCAGTGATCCCGGTCTGGGTTCGGGTACAGATACGCAGTATTTT
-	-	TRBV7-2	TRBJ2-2	CASSSAETRTGELFF	TGTGCCAGCAGCTCAGCGGAAACGCGCACCGGGGAGCTGTTTTTT
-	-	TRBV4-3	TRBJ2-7	CASSLADGAYEQYF	TGCGCCAGCAGCCTAGCCGACGGAGCCTACGAGCAGTACTTC
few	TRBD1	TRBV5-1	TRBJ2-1	CASSNQPGQGEIGQFF	TGCGCCAGCAGCAACCAACCGGGACAGGGGGAAATAGGACAGTTCTTC
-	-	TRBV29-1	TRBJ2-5	CSVDQGGGDTQYF	TGCAGCGTTGATCAGGGAGGGGGGGATACCCAGTACTTC
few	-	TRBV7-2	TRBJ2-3	CASCSLPWGTNYTDTQYF	TGTGCCAGCTGCTCTTTGCCGTGGGGCACTAACTACACAGATACGCAGTATTTT
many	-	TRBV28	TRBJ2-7	CASSLVSSEQYF	TGTGCCAGCAGTTTAGTATCTAGCGAGCAGTACTTC
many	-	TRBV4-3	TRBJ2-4	CASSQDLAGSNIQYF	TGCGCCAGCAGCCAAGATCTAGCTGGGTCTAACATTCAGTACTTC
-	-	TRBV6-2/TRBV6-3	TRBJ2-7	CASRTGGYYEQYF	TGTGCCAGCAGAACGGGGGGCTACTACGAGCAGTACTTC
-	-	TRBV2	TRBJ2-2	CASSESSTGELFF	TGTGCCAGCAGTGAGTCATCGACCGGGGAGCTGTTTTTT
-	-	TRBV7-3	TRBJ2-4	CASSPRQAVNIQYF	TGTGCCAGCAGCCCCCGACAGGCCGTGAACATTCAGTACTTC
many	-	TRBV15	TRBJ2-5	CATSRDRGTSVQETQYF	TGTGCCACCAGCAGAGATAGAGGGACAAGCGTTCAAGAGACCCAGTACTTC
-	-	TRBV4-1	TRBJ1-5	CASSPDEPQHF	TGCGCCAGCAGCCCAGATGAGCCCCAGCATTTT
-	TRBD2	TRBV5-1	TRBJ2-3	CASSLVPLAGGRVGTDTQYF	TGCGCCAGCAGCTTGGTCCCCCTAGCGGGGGGGCGTGTCGGCACAGATACGCAGTATTTT
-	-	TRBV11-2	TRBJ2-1	CASSLDIGRRGEQFF	TGTGCCAGCAGCTTAGATATCGGCCGTCGGGGTGAGCAGTTCTTC
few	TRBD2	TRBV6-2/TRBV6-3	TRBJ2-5	CASSYPALTAGEWETQYF	TGTGCCAGCAGTTACCCGGCACTGACGGCGGGAGAATGGGAGACCCAGTACTTC
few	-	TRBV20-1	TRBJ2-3	CSARAQGRERDTQYF	TGCAGTGCTAGAGCCCAGGGGCGGGAGCGCGATACGCAGTATTTT
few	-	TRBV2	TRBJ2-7	CASSELGAGPTYEQYF	TGTGCCAGCAGTGAACTGGGGGCAGGTCCCACCTACGAGCAGTACTTC
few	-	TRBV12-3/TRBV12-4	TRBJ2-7	CASSPGLTSTYEQYF	TGTGCCAGCAGTCCCGGACTGACTTCTACCTACGAGCAGTACTTC